One and the same sample provided the 31 T cell receptor beta chains below, sequenced in a study of read filtering for tumor transcriptome and immune sequencing. This library used roughly 400 ng RNA and molecular barcoded adaptors spanning alpha/delta and beta/gamma chains. In TCRdb, the reads were re-called with MiXCR into one record per CDR3 protein. The sample consists of 100,000 to 150,000 distinct CDR3 sequences, under 15% of them appearing once. The sample comprised a population of CD138-negative cells sorted from bone marrow. Source of these receptors: a donor at least 40 years old with multiple myeloma.

Comment on this clonotype: This may be a read error: a much more frequent sequence differs by one nucleotide. The chain employs TRBV30 and TRBJ2-7; D uncertain. V dropped 2 bases and J dropped 2 bases, with 10 bases sitting between them. Germline CDR1 GTSNPN, CDR2 SVGIG (reference sequence). The CDR3 has 13 amino acids. CDR3 nucleotide sequence: TGTGCCTGGAGTAGGGAAGACACCTACGAGCAGTACTTC. Translating it yields CAWSREDTYEQYF.

This clonotype was seen many times. The rearrangement uses TRBV19 and TRBJ2-7, with 12 positions matching TRBD2. The ends lost 5 bases at V and 2 bases at J; junction bases unmatched: 4. The CDR3 is made up of 15 amino acids. Germline V lookup: CDR1 LNHDA, CDR2 SQIVND (reference sequence). The CDR3 here is CASSPLAGGPYEQYF. CDR3 in DNA: TGTGCCAGTAGTCCGCTAGCGGGAGGGCCCTACGAGCAGTACTTC.

This clonotype came up many times. The chain joins TRBV30 to TRBJ1-1, with TRBD1 as a possible D gene (6 bases). This CDR3 contains 13 residues. V shed 3 bases and J shed 2 bases, with 10 bases lying between them. Germline CDR1 reads GTSNPN; CDR2 reads SVGIG (reference sequence). The CDR3 reads CAWRVRGNTEAFF. In nucleotides, the CDR3 is TGTGCCTGGAGGGTCAGGGGAAACACTGAAGCTTTCTTT.

The sample holds a few counts of this clonotype. This sequence joins TRBV6-5 and TRBJ2-7; 8 nucleotides align to TRBD1. The trim removed 4 bases at V and 3 bases at J, leaving 5 bases unmatched. The CDR3 is made up of 14 amino acids. From germline, CDR1 is MNHEY and CDR2 SVGAGI. The CDR3 reads CASSSGTGDYEQYF. The CDR3 bases are TGTGCCAGCAGTTCAGGGACAGGCGACTACGAGCAGTACTTC.

This clonotype was recorded at least ten times. J is TRBJ2-5 and V is TRBV27, with 11 bases that match TRBD2. This CDR3 region has 14 residues. Unmatched junction bases numbered 4, after V lost 6 bases and J lost 4 bases. The germline V gene has CDR1 MNHEY and CDR2 SMNVEV (reference sequence). CDR3 nucleotide sequence: TGTGCCAGCAGCCGAGGGACTAGCGGAGAGACCCAGTACTTC. As protein: CASSRGTSGETQYF.

This clonotype was observed once. A read error is possible here, since a much larger clone lies one base away. The chain couples TRBV7-3 to TRBJ1-6, with a weak D call TRBD1 (6 bases). The CDR3 contains 14 residues. The germline V gene has CDR1 SGHTA and CDR2 FQGTGA. Trimming stripped 3 bases from V and 5 bases from J, with 8 bases between. This chain's CDR3 is CASSFGQNNSPLHF. DNA for the CDR3: TGTGCCAGCAGCTTCGGACAGAATAATTCACCCCTCCACTTT.

This clonotype has only one observation. The V and J genes are TRBV3-1 and TRBJ1-2, with a weak D call TRBD1 (5 bases). The CDR3 loop spans 15 amino acids. V was cut by 1 base and J by 4 bases, with 13 bases left in between. The V gene's germline CDR1 is LGHDT and CDR2 YNNKEL (reference sequence). The CDR3 DNA sequence: TGTGCCAGCAGCCAAGGCCGAGGGGCACTCTATGGCTACACCTTC. Its protein product is CASSQGRGALYGYTF. The full variable domain, with the rest looked up from reference TRBV3-1 and TRBJ1-2, is DTAVSQTPKYLVTQMGNDKSIKCEQNLGHDTMYWYKQDSKKFLKIMFSYNNKELIINETVPNRFSPKSPDKAHLNLHINSLELGDSAVYFCASSQGRGALYGYTFGSGTRLTVV.

This clonotype has more than one count but fewer than ten. V usage is TRBV23-1 and J usage is TRBJ2-1; D remains ambiguous. TRBV23-1 is filed as an ORF, its function uncertain. V dropped 5 bases and J dropped 0 bases, with 14 bases sitting between them. The length of the CDR3 is 16 residues. The CDR3 loop is CASSNQGESSYNEQFF. The CDR3 DNA sequence: TGCGCCAGCAGTAATCAAGGCGAGAGCTCCTACAATGAGCAGTTCTTC.

This clonotype was detected ten times or more. The V call is TRBV20-1, the J call TRBJ2-3; a possible D gene is TRBD2 (5 bases). Germline V gene lookup returns CDR1 DFQATT and CDR2 SNEGSKA (reference sequence). V was pared by 0 bases and J by 0 bases, with 10 bases between. CDR3 size: 15 residues. The CDR3 nucleotides read TGCAGTGCTAGAGAACCACGGACTAGCACAGATACGCAGTATTTT. The encoded protein is CSAREPRTSTDTQYF.

This clonotype was recorded at least ten times. As DNA, the CDR3 is TGTGCCAGCAGTTACAACAGTCTCTCCAATCAGCCCCAGCATTTT. It codes for CASSYNSLSNQPQHF. The rearrangement links TRBV6-2 or TRBV6-3 to TRBJ1-5; no definite D call. CDR1 is MNHEY, CDR2 SVGEGT, per germline. The CDR3 spans 15 residues. V shed 2 bases and J shed 3 bases, with 11 bases lying between them.

V is TRBV7-9 and J is TRBJ1-3; D unclear. The CDR3 length is 16 residues. Looked up from germline, CDR1 is SEHNR and CDR2 is FQNEAQ (reference sequence). Trimming removed 5 bases at V and 0 bases at J, with 14 bases between. The CDR3 region is CASSPIARISGNTIYF. The CDR3 DNA reads as TGTGCCAGCAGCCCGATCGCGCGGATCTCTGGAAACACCATATATTTT.

Ten or more counts support this clonotype. The chain is built from TRBV6-5 and TRBJ1-2, with D perhaps matching TRBD1 (5 bases). V was shortened by 1 base and J by 2 bases, with 8 bases between the two germline ends. The CDR3 consists of 14 residues. Per the germline V gene, CDR1 is MNHEY and CDR2 is SVGAGI. As DNA, the CDR3 is TGTGCCAGCAGTTACTTAAGACAGAACTATGGCTACACCTTC. Amino acid sequence: CASSYLRQNYGYTF.

This clonotype was seen at least ten times. The genes are TRBV20-1 and TRBJ2-3; no reliable D call. Germline V CDR1 and CDR2: DFQATT, SNEGSKA (reference sequence). The V and J ends lost 0 bases and 0 bases respectively, with 16 bases between them. This CDR3 is 17 amino acids long. CDR3 bases: TGCAGTGCTAGAGACCGGGCCCGGGCCGCTAGCACAGATACGCAGTATTTT. Residues: CSARDRARAASTDTQYF.

This clonotype came up a few times. The chain combines TRBV5-6 with TRBJ2-2; TRBD2 might be the D (5 bases). CDR1 and CDR2 (germline): SGHDT, YYEEEE. The CDR3 has 15 amino acids. V was clipped by 0 bases and J by 3 bases, with 9 bases between them. CDR3 bases: TGTGCCAGCAGCTTGGCCCGGGGTTACACCGGGGAGCTGTTTTTT. Protein product: CASSLARGYTGELFF.

This clonotype was recorded at least ten times. The chain has TRBV20-1 and TRBJ2-7, with 13 bases matching TRBD2. CDR3 size: 15 residues. Unmatched junction bases numbered 8, after V lost 3 bases and J lost 6 bases. CDR1 is DFQATT, CDR2 SNEGSKA, per germline (reference sequence). For the CDR3, the DNA is TGCAGTGCTAGGCCTACTAGCGGGAGGGCCGTCGAGCAGTACTTC. Translated: CSARPTSGRAVEQYF.

In its sample, this clonotype was seen many times. The chain recombines TRBV7-3 with TRBJ2-1; no clear D gene. Germline values: CDR1 SGHTA, CDR2 FQGTGA. The CDR3 extends over 13 amino acids. Trimming removed 4 bases from V and 9 bases from J, with 13 bases in between. CDR3 loop: CASSSNLLGEQFF. DNA of the CDR3: TGTGCCAGCAGCTCTAATCTGTTGGGTGAGCAGTTCTTC.

About this clonotype: This likely came from a read error, as a far larger clone is one base away. V gene TRBV28 combines with J gene TRBJ2-7; D gene uncertain. This CDR3 contains 11 residues. Germline V CDR1 and CDR2: MDHEN, SYDVKM. The CDR3 spells CASSFYKEQYF. The DNA for the CDR3 is TGTGCCAGCAGTTTCTACAAAGAGCAGTACTTT.

The chain is built from TRBV19 and TRBJ2-1; possibly TRBD1 for D (6 bases). The CDR3 contains 12 residues. Trimming left V 4 bases short and J 13 bases short, with 14 bases between. Germline V lookup: CDR1 LNHDA, CDR2 SQIVND (reference sequence). As DNA, the CDR3 is TGTGCCAGTAGTAGTACAGGGATAGACCAGTTCTTC. Amino acids: CASSSTGIDQFF.

This clonotype occurred many times. This chain links TRBV7-2 with TRBJ1-4; D is ambiguous. Per the germline V gene, CDR1 is SGHTA and CDR2 is FQGNSA. CDR3 size: 14 residues. The ends were cut back, 5 bases at V and 4 bases at J, with 11 bases in the middle. The chain's CDR3 is CASSRDIYNEKLFF. The CDR3 DNA follows: TGTGCCAGCAGCCGCGACATCTATAATGAAAAACTGTTTTTT.

This clonotype has a count of ten or more. This chain uses TRBV20-1 with TRBJ2-1, with D unresolved. This CDR3 contains 12 residues. V lost 5 bases and J 9 bases, leaving 14 bases between the germline ends. From germline, CDR1 is DFQATT and CDR2 SNEGSKA (reference sequence). CDR3 protein: CSAEPHTGEQFF. The CDR3 DNA sequence: TGCAGTGCTGAGCCCCACACGGGTGAGCAGTTCTTC.

This clonotype was observed a few times. The chain is built from TRBV6-1 and TRBJ1-5; 7 bases are shared with TRBD1. After removal of 6 bases from V and 0 bases from J, the junction contained 8 bases not matched to a gene. The length of the CDR3 is 16 residues. Germline CDR1 MNHNS, CDR2 SASEGT. DNA of the CDR3: TGTGCCAGCAGAAGACAGGGACTTATTAGCAATCAGCCCCAGCATTTT. Residues: CASRRQGLISNQPQHF.

About this clonotype: Given a far larger clone just one base away, this is likely a sequencing read error. The chain has TRBV6-6 and TRBJ2-1; 10 bases map to TRBD1. Germline CDR1 MNHNY, CDR2 SVGAGI (reference sequence). CDR3 length: 13 amino acids. After removal of 5 bases from V and 7 bases from J, the junction contained 2 bases not matched to a gene. This CDR3 reads CASSRTGGNEQFF. The CDR3, as DNA: TGTGCCAGCAGTCGGACAGGGGGGAATGAGCAGTTCTTC.

At least ten counts were recorded for this clonotype. The rearrangement joins TRBV19 to TRBJ2-1; 10 bases are a match to TRBD2. V lost 4 bases and J lost 3; bases outside the gene matches: 6. The CDR3 consists of 16 residues. Per the germline V gene, CDR1 is LNHDA and CDR2 is SQIVND (reference sequence). In DNA form, the CDR3 reads TGTGCCAGTAGTACCTGGACTAGCGGAGACTACAATGAGCAGTTCTTC. This translates into CASSTWTSGDYNEQFF. Based on the CDR3 plus reference TRBV19 and TRBJ2-1, the full variable domain is DGGITQSPKYLFRKEGQNVTLSCEQNLNHDAMYWYRQDPGQGLRLIYYSQIVNDFQKGDIAEGYSVSREKKESFPLTVTSAQKNPTAFYLCASSTWTSGDYNEQFFGPGTRLTVL.

With respect to this clonotype: The CDR3 does not end in the conserved phenylalanine or tryptophan, so this is likely a read error. J is TRBJ2-1 and V is TRBV4-3; D unclear. This CDR3 contains 13 residues. The V end was cut by 0 bases, the J end by 10 bases, with 10 bases between. Germline lookup yields CDR1 LGHNA and CDR2 YSLEER. The CDR3 region is CASSQDPRFEQFL. The CDR3 nucleotides are TGCGCCAGCAGCCAAGATCCTAGGTTCGAGCAGTTCCTC.

Worth noting for this clonotype: A much larger clone differs by one base, so this may be a read error. The missing conserved phenylalanine or tryptophan at the end of this CDR3 makes a read error likely. The chain couples TRBV5-1 to TRBJ1-1, with 10 bases lining up with TRBD1. This CDR3 has 14 residues. The junction had 4 bases not matched to a gene; V was cut back by 4 bases and J by 4 bases. From germline, CDR1 is SGHRS and CDR2 YFSETQ. CDR3: CASSGDRGLTEAFL. The DNA for the CDR3 is TGCGCCAGCAGCGGAGACAGGGGGCTCACTGAAGCTTTCCTT.

This clonotype was counted only a few times. With a much larger clone just one base away, this may be a read error. As the CDR3 is not closed by the conserved phenylalanine or tryptophan, this likely results from a read error. This rearrangement joins TRBV11-2 to TRBJ1-1, with a weak D call TRBD1 (5 bases). Trimming pared 2 bases from V and 1 base from J, leaving 8 bases between. This CDR3 is 14 amino acids long. Germline lookup yields CDR1 SGHAT and CDR2 FQNNGV. CDR3: CASSLQGTNTEAFS. The CDR3, as DNA: TGTGCCAGCAGCTTACAGGGTACGAACACTGAAGCTTTCTCT.

In this sample, this clonotype turned up many times. The rearrangement links TRBV29-1 to TRBJ2-2; 15 bases are a match to TRBD2. V lost 7 bases and J lost 1; bases outside the gene matches: 7. This CDR3 has 17 amino acids. Germline assignment: CDR1 SQVTM and CDR2 ANQGSEA. The CDR3 spells CSAGGLAGGWNTGELFF. The CDR3 DNA is TGCAGCGCAGGGGGACTAGCGGGAGGATGGAACACCGGGGAGCTGTTTTTT.

There are many counts of this clonotype. The chain joins TRBV20-1 to TRBJ1-3; tentatively, D is TRBD1 (5 bases). The germline CDR1 and CDR2 sequences are DFQATT and SNEGSKA (reference sequence). The CDR3 runs to 16 residues. V gave up 0 bases and J gave up 5 bases, with 17 bases separating them. The chain's CDR3 is CSARDPQGVDRNTIYF. CDR3 nucleotide sequence: TGCAGTGCTAGAGATCCTCAGGGTGTAGACCGAAACACCATATATTTT.

This clonotype was found many times. CDR3 nucleotide sequence: TGCAGTGCCCGAAGGACAGGAGGACCTACAGATACGCAGTATTTT. Amino acids: CSARRTGGPTDTQYF. The rearrangement joins TRBV20-1 to TRBJ2-3, with 7 nucleotides matching TRBD1. CDR3 size: 15 residues. Germline CDR1 DFQATT, CDR2 SNEGSKA (reference sequence). J was trimmed by 3 bases and V by 6 bases; bases with no gene match: 12.

The rearrangement links TRBV7-3 to TRBJ2-1; D is ambiguous. The CDR3 extends over 14 amino acids. V lost 1 base and J lost 15, with 19 bases in between. CDR1 is SGHTA, CDR2 FQGTGA, per germline. CDR3 coding DNA: TGTGCCAGCAGCTTAAGCGGCGCTTACAATGGGCGGTTCTTC. Residues: CASSLSGAYNGRFF.

This clonotype showed up just a few times. Compared with germline, one end of the junction differs, possibly owing to a read error. The chain joins TRBV7-9 to TRBJ2-5; D gene unclear. CDR1 SEHNR and CDR2 FQNEAQ come from the germline V gene (reference sequence). This CDR3 region has 14 residues. The CDR3, as DNA: TGTGTCAGCAGCTTTGAGGCCTACCAAGAGACCCAGTACTTC. Amino acid sequence: CVSSFEAYQETQYF. The complete variable domain, with remaining parts taken from reference TRBV7-9 and TRBJ2-5, reads DTGVSQNPRHKITKRGQNVTFRCDPISEHNRLYWYRQTLGQGPEFLTYFQNEAQLEKSRLLSDRFSAERPKGSFSTLEIQRTEQGDSAMYLCVSSFEAYQETQYFGPGTRLLVL.